This TCR beta chain is drawn from a study of Ad26.COV2.S vaccination and SARS-CoV-2 variants. Treatment specified: approximately 18 received Ad26.COV2.S at low or high dose, single or two shots; 5 received placebo; per-sample allocation not given. Sampling happened 63 days after the first vaccine or placebo injection. Repertoires were generated with immunoSEQ multiplex PCR, while TCRdb's copy carries only in-frame clones and drops some. Among roughly 320,000 clones, over 80% were seen once, and the ten largest hold 2% to 2.5%. The CDR3 extends over 15 amino acids. Between the trimmed V and J ends, which lost 3 bases and 6 bases, there was a span of 18 bases. Germline V lookup: CDR1 SGHTA, CDR2 FQGTGA.

The sequences come from peripheral blood, collected in a trial of Ad26.COV2.S vaccine versus placebo. The chain is built from TRBV7-3 and TRBJ2-7; D is perhaps TRBD1 (5 bases). The sequence was collected from a person between 18 and 65 years old who received the Ad26.COV2.S COVID-19 vaccine or a placebo. As DNA, the CDR3 is TGTGCCAGCAGCTTTATGCAGGGTCCTTTGAGCGAGCAGTACTTC. Translation: CASSFMQGPLSEQYF.